This passage covers 13 T cell receptor beta chains from one sample sequenced in a study of CD8+CD57+ T cells in acquired aplastic anemia. Patients sequenced had flow cytometry evidence of CD8+CD57+ cell expansion. Genomic DNA provided the template from which TCR beta VDJ and CDR3 profiles were obtained. TCRdb called the reads again in MiXCR, with one record for every CDR3 protein. The repertoire holds over 150,000 distinct CDR3 sequences, with roughly two thirds as singletons. Sequenced: sorted CD4+, CD8+, or CD8+CD57+ T cells (not recorded which) from PBMCs. Receptor source: a human donor with aplastic anemia.

V is TRBV7-9 and J is TRBJ1-1, with D possibly matching TRBD1 (5 bases). Germline V lookup: CDR1 SEHNR, CDR2 FQNEAQ (reference sequence). The CDR3 loop spans 17 amino acids. Deletions cut 5 bases from V and 0 bases from J, with 19 bases between. CDR3 sequence reads: CASSPSGLQGVNTEAFF. CDR3 bases: TGTGCCAGCAGCCCCAGTGGGTTGCAGGGCGTGAACACTGAAGCTTTCTTT.

For this clonotype: The conserved phenylalanine or tryptophan is not found at the CDR3 terminus, so this likely reflects a read error. The DNA is left out, because the CDR3 cannot be placed on it with certainty; the CDR3 is given as TCRdb lists it. The chain uses TRBV15 and TRBJ2-3; the D call in the table, TRBD2, was not verified against the DNA. The germline CDR1 and CDR2 sequences are LNHNV and YYDKDF (reference sequence). The CDR3 extends over 16 residues, inclusive of both ends. The chain's CDR3 is CATSRDLGPKHRYAVV.

Only one count was recorded for this clonotype. The junction does not match germline at one end; this may be a read error. This chain joins TRBV7-2 and TRBJ2-6; unclear D gene. From germline, CDR1 is SGHTA and CDR2 FQGNSA. The CDR3 contains 14 residues. The CDR3 bases are TGTGCCAGCAGCTTAAGGCTGGGTCGGAACACTGAAGCTTTC. This gives the protein CASSLRLGRNTEAF.

The CDR3 region is CSAPRGGTEQYF. In DNA, the CDR3 is TGCAGTGCCCCAAGGGGAGGCACGGAGCAGTACTTC. The gene calls are TRBV20-1 and TRBJ2-7; the D gene is possibly TRBD2 (6 bases). The CDR3 runs 12 residues. Looked up from germline, CDR1 is DFQATT and CDR2 is SNEGSKA (reference sequence). V was trimmed by 6 bases and J by 7 bases, leaving 16 bases between them.

The chain couples TRBV2 to TRBJ1-1; the D is unclear. Germline-derived CDR1 and CDR2 are SNHLY and FYNNEI. Trimming shortened V by 6 bases and J by 4 bases, and 15 bases separated the two germline ends. The CDR3 contains 14 residues. The CDR3 spells CASRTRIVSTEAFF. The CDR3 bases are TGTGCCAGCAGAACGCGGATCGTGAGCACTGAAGCTTTCTTT.

V usage is TRBV15 and J usage is TRBJ1-2, with 9 bases lining up with TRBD1. V shed 0 bases and J 6 bases; nucleotides not matched to a gene: 8. The germline V gene has CDR1 LNHNV and CDR2 YYDKDF (reference sequence). This CDR3 spans 16 amino acids. The CDR3 nucleotides read TGTGCCACCAGCAGAGATACAGGGGGCGCGAGTGATGGCTACACCTTC. It yields the protein CATSRDTGGASDGYTF.

This rearrangement joins TRBV19 to TRBJ2-1, with 8 bases fitting TRBD1. With 9 bases clipped from V and 8 bases from J, the junction kept 15 bases outside the gene matches. This CDR3 spans 15 amino acids. Germline-derived CDR1 and CDR2 are LNHDA and SQIVND (reference sequence). The CDR3 DNA sequence: TGTGCCAGCAGTTACTCGATGGACAGGGTCTATGAGCAGTTCTTC. Amino acid sequence: CASSYSMDRVYEQFF.

V is TRBV5-6 and J is TRBJ2-7, with a tentative D call TRBD1 (5 bases). The V gene lost 2 bases and the J gene lost 5 bases, with 14 bases spanning the gap. This CDR3 is built from 14 residues. The germline gives CDR1 SGHDT, CDR2 YYEEEE. The CDR3 DNA sequence: TGTGCCAGCAGCTTAGCCAGCAGGGTTAACGAGCAGTACTTC. Protein sequence: CASSLASRVNEQYF.

In regard to this clonotype: A read error may produce the germline difference seen at one junction end. The rearrangement joins TRBV24-1 to TRBJ2-1; D perhaps matches TRBD2 (5 bases). Germline V gene lookup returns CDR1 KGHDR and CDR2 SFDVKD. CDR3 length: 15 residues. The CDR3, as DNA: TGTGCCGCCAGTGATACCCGGGAATCAAGTAATGAGCAGTTCTTC. Residues: CAASDTRESSNEQFF.

This chain uses TRBV6-4 with TRBJ2-2; 8 bases are shared with TRBD1. The CDR3 contains 13 residues. Germline V CDR1 and CDR2: MRHNA, SNTAGT. The ends lost 6 bases at V and 8 bases at J; junction bases unmatched: 5. CDR3 region: CASSQGTGGELFF. The DNA of the CDR3 is TGTGCCAGCAGCCAAGGGACAGGAGGGGAGCTGTTTTTT.

The chain is built from TRBV27 and TRBJ2-7, with 8 bases that match TRBD2. The CDR3 sequence is 15 residues long. J gave up 2 bases and V 2 bases, and 5 bases lay outside the gene matches. Germline assignment: CDR1 MNHEY and CDR2 SMNVEV (reference sequence). CDR3 nucleotide sequence: TGTGCCAGCAGTTTACGGGGGGGACACACCTACGAGCAGTACTTC. Translating gives CASSLRGGHTYEQYF.

The chain recombines TRBV9 with TRBJ1-2; 7 positions agree with TRBD1. The V gene end was trimmed by 3 bases and the J gene end by 2 bases; junction bases not matched to a gene: 10. Germline V gene data show CDR1 as SGDLS and CDR2 as YYNGEE. The CDR3 length is 16 residues. CDR3 coding DNA: TGTGCCAGCAGCGCCGGCCGGACAGGACCCAACTATGGCTACACCTTC. As protein: CASSAGRTGPNYGYTF.

This chain connects TRBV7-8 to TRBJ2-1; TRBD2 matches at 9 bases. The CDR3 loop spans 16 amino acids. The germline gives CDR1 SGHVS, CDR2 FQNEAQ. Trimming at V came to 4 bases and at J to 2 bases, leaving 6 bases not matched to a gene. The CDR3 DNA follows: TGTGCCAGCAGCTGGGGACTAGCTTCCGCCTACAATGAGCAGTTCTTC. Protein: CASSWGLASAYNEQFF. The whole variable domain, remainder taken from reference TRBV7-8 and TRBJ2-1, is GAGVSQSPRYKVAKRGQDVALRCDPISGHVSLFWYQQALGQGPEFLTYFQNEAQLDKSGLPSDRFFAERPEGSVSTLKIQRTQQEDSAVYLCASSWGLASAYNEQFFGPGTRLTVL.